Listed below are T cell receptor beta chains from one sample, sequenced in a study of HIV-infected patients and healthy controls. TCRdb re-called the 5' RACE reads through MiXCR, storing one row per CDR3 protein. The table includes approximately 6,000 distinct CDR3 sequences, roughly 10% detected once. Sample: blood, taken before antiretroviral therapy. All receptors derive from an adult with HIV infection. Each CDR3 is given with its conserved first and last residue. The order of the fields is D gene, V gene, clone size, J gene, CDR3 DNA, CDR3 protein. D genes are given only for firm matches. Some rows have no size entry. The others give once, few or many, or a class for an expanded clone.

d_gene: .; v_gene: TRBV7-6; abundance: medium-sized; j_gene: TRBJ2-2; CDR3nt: TGTGCCAGCAGCTTCTCGACAGGCGGAAGCGGGGAGCTGTTTTTT; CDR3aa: CASSFSTGGSGELFF
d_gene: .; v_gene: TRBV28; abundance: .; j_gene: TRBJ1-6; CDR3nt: TGTGCCAGCTACAGCGAGCGAAGACCCCTCCACTTT; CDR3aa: CASYSERRPLHF
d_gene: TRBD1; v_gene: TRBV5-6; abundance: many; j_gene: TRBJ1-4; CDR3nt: TGTGCCAGCAGCTGGGACAGGGGTAATGAAAAACTGTTTTTT; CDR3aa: CASSWDRGNEKLFF
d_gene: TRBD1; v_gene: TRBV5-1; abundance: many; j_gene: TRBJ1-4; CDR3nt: TGCGCCAGCAGCGGTGAGACAGGGGTGCGGTACGAAAAACTGTTTTTT; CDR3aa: CASSGETGVRYEKLFF
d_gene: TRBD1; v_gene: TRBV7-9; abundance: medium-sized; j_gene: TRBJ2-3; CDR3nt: TGTGCCACCACCCGACAGGGACCCACAGATACGCAGTATTTT; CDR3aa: CATTRQGPTDTQYF
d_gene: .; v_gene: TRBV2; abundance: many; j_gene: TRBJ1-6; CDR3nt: TGTGCCAGCAGTGAAAGACCGGTGGGCGGTCGTAATTCACCCCTCCACTTT; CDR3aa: CASSERPVGGRNSPLHF
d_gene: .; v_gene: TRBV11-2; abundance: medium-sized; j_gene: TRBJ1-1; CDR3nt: TGTGCCAGCAGCTTAGGTGGGCCGAACACTGAAGCTTTCTTT; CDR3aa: CASSLGGPNTEAFF
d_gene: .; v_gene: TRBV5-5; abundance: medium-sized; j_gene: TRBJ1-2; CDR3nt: TGTGCCAGCAGCTTGGCAGGGAACTATGGCTACACCTTC; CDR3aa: CASSLAGNYGYTF
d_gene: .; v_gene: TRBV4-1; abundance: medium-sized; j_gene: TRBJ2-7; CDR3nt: TGCGCCAGCAGCCCGGACTCCCCCTACGAGCAGTACTTC; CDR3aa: CASSPDSPYEQYF
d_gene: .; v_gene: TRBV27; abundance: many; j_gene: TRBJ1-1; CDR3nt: TGTGCCAGCAGTTTATCAGCTTTCTTT; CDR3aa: CASSLSAFF
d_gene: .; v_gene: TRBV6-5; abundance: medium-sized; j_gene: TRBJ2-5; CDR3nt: TGTGCCAGCAGTTGGAGGGGGAAGACCCAGTACTTC; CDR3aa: CASSWRGKTQYF
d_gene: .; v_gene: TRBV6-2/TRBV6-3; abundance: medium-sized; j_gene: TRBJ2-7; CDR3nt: TGTGCCAGCAGTTTGGGGGGGCCCTACGAGCAGTACTTC; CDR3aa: CASSLGGPYEQYF
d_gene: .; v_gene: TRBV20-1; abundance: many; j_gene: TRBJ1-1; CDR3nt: TGCAGTGCTAGAGATCTCGGCCGGAATGGGCCCGCGAGGAACACTGAAGCTTTCTTT; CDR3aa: CSARDLGRNGPARNTEAFF